Below are 18 T cell receptor beta chains sequenced from a single sample in a study of cytomegalovirus exposure and HLA in healthy donors. The PCR used 60 Vbeta and 13 Jbeta primers. The table came from immunoSEQ multiplex PCR; TCRdb's copy has only in-frame clones and leaves some out. The sample has roughly 130,000 clones, roughly three fifths seen once; the top ten hold around 1.8%. The sample consisted of PBMCs. The origin of the receptors is a male donor in good health and CMV-seronegative.

The rearrangement joins TRBV19 to TRBJ1-1; 10 bases are a match to TRBD1. CDR3 size: 13 residues. Trimming at V came to 5 bases and at J to 10 bases, leaving 7 bases not matched to a gene. Germline-derived CDR1 and CDR2 are LNHDA and SQIVND (reference sequence). The CDR3 sequence: CASSETGGTGAFF. Written as DNA, the CDR3 is TGTGCCAGTAGTGAGACAGGGGGCACGGGAGCTTTCTTT.

The chain carries TRBV6-5 and TRBJ1-2; 7 bases agree with TRBD1. The CDR3 is made up of 15 amino acids. The V gene's germline CDR1 is MNHEY and CDR2 SVGAGI. V shed 6 bases and J 4 bases; nucleotides not matched to a gene: 11. Here the CDR3 DNA reads TGTGCCAGCAGAACACGACAGGGAAAGGTCTATGGCTACACCTTC. Its translation: CASRTRQGKVYGYTF.

The chain recombines TRBV5-6 with TRBJ2-5; 8 bases align to TRBD2. The ends lost 3 bases at V and 5 bases at J; junction bases unmatched: 9. Germline values: CDR1 SGHDT, CDR2 YYEEEE. This CDR3 has 15 residues. CDR3 sequence reads: CASSSAGGPGETQYF. CDR3 nucleotides: TGTGCCAGCAGCTCCGCGGGGGGCCCGGGGGAGACCCAGTACTTC.

The V call is TRBV6-5, the J call TRBJ2-7; 8 bases fit TRBD2. This CDR3 contains 13 residues. After removal of 2 bases from V and 6 bases from J, the junction contained 3 bases not matched to a gene. Germline V gene sequence: CDR1 MNHEY, CDR2 SVGAGI. CDR3 in DNA: TGTGCCAGCAGTTACGGGCTAGCGGGCGAGCAGTACTTC. Amino acids: CASSYGLAGEQYF.

This clone showed up just once. The chain is built from TRBV6-1 and TRBJ2-3; possibly TRBD2 for D (7 bases). Germline V gene sequence: CDR1 MNHNS, CDR2 SASEGT. V was trimmed by 2 bases and J by 2 bases, leaving 26 bases between them. The CDR3 sequence is 20 residues long. This chain's CDR3 is CASSEWGTYSAGALTDTQYF. The CDR3 DNA is TGTGCCAGCAGTGAATGGGGGACCTATAGCGCGGGGGCCCTCACAGATACGCAGTATTTT.

This chain connects TRBV25-1 to TRBJ1-3, with D possibly TRBD1 on 5 matching bases. The CDR3 loop spans 16 amino acids. Germline V gene lookup returns CDR1 MGHDK and CDR2 SYGVNS. The V end was cut by 1 base, the J end by 4 bases, with 14 bases between. CDR3 sequence reads: CASSESRTMCGNTIYF. CDR3 nucleotide sequence: TGTGCCAGCAGTGAATCCAGGACAATGTGCGGAAACACCATATATTTT.

This sequence joins TRBV9 and TRBJ2-5; D is perhaps TRBD2 (6 bases). Germline lookup yields CDR1 SGDLS and CDR2 YYNGEE. The CDR3 contains 15 residues. V lost 0 bases and J lost 5, with 14 bases in between. CDR3 protein: CASSVGLGGWETQYF. In DNA, the CDR3 is TGTGCCAGCAGCGTAGGATTGGGGGGTTGGGAGACCCAGTACTTC.

V usage is TRBV6-1 and J usage is TRBJ2-5; 7 positions match TRBD2. The CDR3 consists of 15 residues. Losses at the gene ends were 2 bases for V and 0 bases for J; bases not matched to a gene: 3. Germline V gives CDR1 MNHNS, CDR2 SASEGT. CDR3 nucleotides: TGTGCCAGCAGTGAACAAGGACTAGACCAAGAGACCCAGTACTTC. Translating gives CASSEQGLDQETQYF.

The rearrangement uses TRBV7-3 and TRBJ2-5; the match to TRBD2 covers 8 bases. This CDR3 has 17 residues. Germline loops: CDR1 SGHTA, CDR2 FQGTGA. V lost 4 bases to trimming and J lost 5 bases; unmatched junction nucleotides: 15. The CDR3 DNA follows: TGTGCCAGCAGCTCCCAACCTTGGGCGGGGGGAATGGAGACCCAGTACTTC. Translated, it gives CASSSQPWAGGMETQYF.

This clone was counted a few times. This sequence joins TRBV11-3 and TRBJ2-1; tentatively, D is TRBD2 (5 bases). Trimming took 6 bases from V and 6 from J, leaving 18 bases between them. Germline V CDR1 and CDR2: SGHNT, YENEEA. This CDR3 comprises 15 residues. In DNA form, the CDR3 reads TGTGCCAGCAGTTCCTTCGGTGAGACTACCAATGAGCAGTTCTTC. Its protein product is CASSSFGETTNEQFF.

The sample holds a few counts of this clone. V usage is TRBV30 and J usage is TRBJ2-7, with 8 nucleotides matching TRBD2. The CDR3 totals 15 residues. J gave up 3 bases and V 2 bases, and 9 bases lay outside the gene matches. Germline V gene data show CDR1 as GTSNPN and CDR2 as SVGIG (reference sequence). CDR3 sequence reads: CAWSLGASGFYEQYF. The CDR3 nucleotides are TGTGCCTGGAGTCTAGGGGCTAGCGGGTTCTACGAGCAGTACTTC.

This clone came up once. The rearrangement uses TRBV4-1 and TRBJ2-7, with D maybe TRBD2 (5 bases). The CDR3 extends over 16 amino acids. Deletions cut 2 bases from V and 4 bases from J, with 18 bases between. From germline, CDR1 is MGHRA and CDR2 YSYEKL. CDR3 DNA sequence: TGCGCCAGCAGCCAAAGCGGCCGCCCCGGGCAATACGAGCAGTACTTC. Translating it yields CASSQSGRPGQYEQYF.

The CDR3: CAISGTGPTYEQYF. CDR3 nucleotide sequence: TGTGCCATCAGCGGGACAGGACCCACCTACGAGCAGTACTTC. The chain has TRBV10-3 and TRBJ2-7; TRBD1 matches at 8 bases. There are 14 residues in the CDR3. Trimming took 6 bases from V and 2 from J; bases not matched to a gene: 6. Germline values: CDR1 ENHRY, CDR2 SYGVKD.

This clone showed up just a few times. J is TRBJ2-2 and V is TRBV10-2; 7 nucleotides agree with TRBD2. The CDR3 is 15 residues long. V dropped 10 bases and J dropped 1; count of bases not matched to a gene: 9. Per the germline V gene, CDR1 is WSHSY and CDR2 is SAAADI. This CDR3 is CATAGGLRNTGELFF. For the CDR3, the DNA is TGCGCCACCGCTGGGGGACTAAGGAACACCGGGGAGCTGTTTTTT.

This clone has a handful of counts. The genes are TRBV21-1 and TRBJ2-3; no check of the table's D call, TRBD1, against the DNA was made. TRBV21-1 is annotated as a pseudogene. The CDR3 loop spans 16 amino acids. CDR3 DNA: TGTGCCAGCAGCTCGGAAGGGGGCCGGAGCACAGATACGCAGTATTTT. It specifies CASSSEGGRSTDTQYF.

The rearrangement links TRBV6-5 to TRBJ2-3, with 8 bases aligning to TRBD1. V trimming: 2 bases; J trimming: 7 bases; junction bases outside the gene matches: 8. CDR3 length: 15 amino acids. From germline, CDR1 is MNHEY and CDR2 SVGAGI. Here the CDR3 reads CASSYPGQGRYTQYF. The CDR3 bases are TGTGCCAGCAGTTACCCCGGACAGGGCAGATATACGCAGTATTTT.

This clone was seen a single time. Its ends do not fully match the called genes, so a read error is possible. The chain couples TRBV29-1 to TRBJ1-2; TRBD1 agrees at 7 bases. CDR1 and CDR2 from the germline V gene are SQVTM and ANQGSEA. This CDR3 contains 14 residues. CDR3 sequence (DNA): TGCAGCGTTTCCGGGACAGAAGTTAACTATGGCTACCCCTTC. The encoded protein is CSVSGTEVNYGYPF.

V and J are TRBV7-8 and TRBJ2-2, with a tentative D call TRBD1 (6 bases). V lost 5 bases to trimming and J lost 0 bases, with 13 bases between them. CDR3 length: 16 amino acids. Germline V CDR1 and CDR2: SGHVS, FQNEAQ. CDR3 amino acids: CASSLPTGANTGELFF. CDR3 DNA sequence: TGTGCCAGCAGCCTCCCGACAGGCGCGAACACCGGGGAGCTGTTTTTT.